The 30 T cell receptor beta chains listed next were all sequenced from one sample in a study of blood T cell repertoires in COVID-19. Some clones are missing from TCRdb's copy, which holds only in-frame ones; the method was immunoSEQ multiplex PCR. The sample has fewer than 80,000 clones; 88% are singletons. The sequencing sample was made of peripheral blood. These TCRs come from a human donor in a cohort sampled during active COVID-19.

The chain joins TRBV5-1 to TRBJ2-5; 9 bases match TRBD2. The CDR3 sequence is 17 residues long. Germline CDR1 reads SGHRS; CDR2 reads YFSETQ. The trim removed 0 bases at V and 5 bases at J, leaving 11 bases unmatched. CDR3 coding DNA: TGCGCCAGCAGCTTGGGAGGGTCTAGCGGGATGTGGGAGACCCAGTACTTC. This codes for CASSLGGSSGMWETQYF.

This clone turned up a few times. J is TRBJ1-4 and V is TRBV7-2; D unclear. Germline V gene sequence: CDR1 SGHTA, CDR2 FQGNSA. V was shortened by 5 bases and J by 0 bases, with 10 bases between the two germline ends. The CDR3 length is 15 residues. CDR3 sequence (DNA): TGTGCCAGCAGCCCGGCTCTAGCAACTAATGAAAAACTGTTTTTT. Its protein product is CASSPALATNEKLFF. Looking up the rest from reference TRBV7-2 and TRBJ1-4 gives the full variable domain: GAGVSQSPSNKVTEKGKDVELRCDPISGHTALYWYRQSLGQGLEFLIYFQGNSAPDKSGLPSDRFSAERTGGSVSTLTIQRTQQEDSAVYLCASSPALATNEKLFFGSGTQLSVL.

V usage is TRBV30 and J usage is TRBJ2-7; D perhaps matches TRBD1 (6 bases). The V end was cut by 1 base, the J end by 3 bases, with 13 bases between. The length of the CDR3 is 14 residues. CDR1 is GTSNPN, CDR2 SVGIG, per germline (reference sequence). The CDR3 reads CAWSGGGFGYEQYF. For the CDR3, the DNA is TGTGCCTGGAGTGGAGGGGGATTCGGCTACGAGCAGTACTTC.

This clone was counted once. The V and J genes are TRBV5-1 and TRBJ2-2, with TRBD1 matching over 8 bases. Trimming removed 4 bases from V and 3 bases from J; junction bases left unmatched: 2. From germline, CDR1 is SGHRS and CDR2 YFSETQ. The CDR3 is made up of 14 amino acids. The CDR3 DNA is TGCGCCAGCAGCAAACAGGGGGACACCGGGGAGCTGTTTTTT. This codes for CASSKQGDTGELFF.

The rearrangement joins TRBV19 to TRBJ1-4, with TRBD1 matching 7 bases. The germline CDR1 and CDR2 sequences are LNHDA and SQIVND (reference sequence). With 2 bases clipped from V and 3 bases from J, the junction kept 0 bases outside the gene matches. This CDR3 has 14 amino acids. The CDR3: CASSITGANEKLFF. In nucleotides, the CDR3 is TGTGCCAGTAGTATAACAGGGGCTAATGAAAAACTGTTTTTT.

The chain couples TRBV27 to TRBJ1-5; TRBD1 matches 7 bases. Germline V lookup: CDR1 MNHEY, CDR2 SMNVEV (reference sequence). The CDR3 extends over 16 amino acids. The V gene end was trimmed by 2 bases and the J gene end by 4 bases; junction bases not matched to a gene: 8. CDR3: CASSLTGDSRNQPQHF. For the CDR3, the DNA is TGTGCCAGCAGTTTAACGGGGGACAGTAGGAATCAGCCCCAGCATTTT.

The rearrangement joins TRBV30 to TRBJ2-7, with D tentatively TRBD1 (6 bases). The CDR3 sequence is 14 residues long. V dropped 0 bases and J dropped 6 bases, with 15 bases sitting between them. Germline lookup yields CDR1 GTSNPN and CDR2 SVGIG (reference sequence). CDR3 region: CAWSVRGGPSEQYF. The CDR3, as DNA: TGTGCCTGGAGTGTACGAGGGGGACCTAGCGAGCAGTACTTC.

This chain joins TRBV6-4 and TRBJ2-2; 7 positions match TRBD1. CDR1 and CDR2 from the germline V gene are MRHNA and SNTAGT. Trimming cost V 6 bases and J 1 base; bases outside gene matches: 2. This CDR3 spans 14 amino acids. The CDR3 reads CASRGQVNTGELFF. CDR3 nucleotide sequence: TGTGCCAGCAGAGGACAGGTGAACACCGGGGAGCTGTTTTTT.

This chain joins TRBV7-9 and TRBJ1-2; possible D gene TRBD1, 5 bases. V lost 6 bases and J lost 1, with 9 bases in between. The V gene's germline CDR1 is SEHNR and CDR2 FQNEAQ (reference sequence). The CDR3 is 13 residues long. CDR3 sequence (DNA): TGTGCCAGCAGAGGAGGGGATAACTATGGCTACACCTTC. This gives the protein CASRGGDNYGYTF.

This chain connects TRBV27 to TRBJ2-2; tentative D call: TRBD1 (5 bases). Trimming took off 2 bases at V and 3 bases at J, with 25 bases between the two ends. CDR1 and CDR2 (germline): MNHEY, SMNVEV (reference sequence). This CDR3 is built from 20 residues. CDR3 residues: CASSLRVRVGNLGHTGELFF. The CDR3 DNA reads as TGTGCCAGCAGTTTAAGGGTCAGGGTAGGGAATTTGGGCCACACCGGGGAGCTGTTTTTT.

This chain uses TRBV12-3 or TRBV12-4 with TRBJ2-3; no reliable D call. The CDR3 has 12 residues. V gave up 5 bases and J gave up 10 bases, with 13 bases separating them. The CDR3 coding sequence is TGTGCCAGCAGTCCCTGGAGAGAGCCGCAGTATTTT. This sequence encodes CASSPWREPQYF.

This chain connects TRBV7-2 to TRBJ2-5, with TRBD2 identical over 11 bases. Germline CDR1 is SGHTA and CDR2 is FQGNSA. The CDR3 contains 15 residues. V lost 6 bases and J lost 5; bases outside the gene matches: 8. The CDR3 sequence: CASRSLAGGLETQYF. In DNA, the CDR3 is TGTGCCAGCAGATCTCTAGCGGGAGGCCTCGAGACCCAGTACTTC. The complete variable domain, with remaining parts taken from reference TRBV7-2 and TRBJ2-5, reads GAGVSQSPSNKVTEKGKDVELRCDPISGHTALYWYRQSLGQGLEFLIYFQGNSAPDKSGLPSDRFSAERTGGSVSTLTIQRTQQEDSAVYLCASRSLAGGLETQYFGPGTRLLVL.

This clone occurred once. This chain uses TRBV10-2 with TRBJ2-1; 8 nucleotides match TRBD2. The CDR3 consists of 13 residues. V lost 5 bases to trimming and J lost 10 bases; unmatched junction nucleotides: 7. CDR1 is WSHSY and CDR2 is SAAADI in the germline V gene. This chain's CDR3 is CASSYGGEGEQFF. The CDR3, as DNA: TGCGCCAGCAGTTACGGGGGGGAAGGCGAGCAGTTCTTC.

The chain employs TRBV5-8 and TRBJ2-7; possible D gene TRBD2, 5 bases. This CDR3 comprises 14 residues. Germline lookup yields CDR1 SGHTS and CDR2 YDEGEE. Between the trimmed V and J ends, which lost 7 bases and 4 bases, there was a span of 18 bases. Here the CDR3 reads CASRPSTELYEQYF. The CDR3 DNA sequence: TGTGCCAGCCGACCTAGCACGGAACTTTACGAGCAGTACTTC.

This clone has only a few counts. J is TRBJ1-5 and V is TRBV7-9, with a tentative D call TRBD1 (5 bases). Looked up from germline, CDR1 is SEHNR and CDR2 is FQNEAQ (reference sequence). V lost 3 bases to trimming and J lost 1 base, with 10 bases between them. The CDR3 is made up of 15 amino acids. The CDR3 region is CASSFDSGSNQPQHF. Written as DNA, the CDR3 is TGTGCCAGCAGCTTTGACAGTGGGAGCAATCAGCCCCAGCATTTT.

J is TRBJ1-1 and V is TRBV6-1, with TRBD1 matching over 7 bases. Germline V gene lookup returns CDR1 MNHNS and CDR2 SASEGT. Losses at the gene ends were 1 base for V and 5 bases for J; bases not matched to a gene: 4. This CDR3 spans 14 amino acids. CDR3 in amino acids: CASSEDRGDTEAFF. The CDR3 coding sequence is TGTGCCAGCAGTGAAGACAGGGGAGATACTGAAGCTTTCTTT.

This clone showed up just once. J is TRBJ2-3 and V is TRBV28, with a possible D match to TRBD1 (5 bases). The V and J ends lost 3 bases and 2 bases respectively, with 9 bases between them. In germline, CDR1 is MDHEN, CDR2 SYDVKM. The CDR3 sequence is 14 residues long. Here the CDR3 DNA reads TGTGCCAGCAGTTTGCATGGGGCCACAGATACGCAGTATTTT. It codes for CASSLHGATDTQYF.

This chain uses TRBV6-5 with TRBJ1-2; no clear D. CDR1 and CDR2 from the germline V gene are MNHEY and SVGAGI. Trimming removed 6 bases from V and 0 bases from J, with 8 bases in between. This CDR3 spans 13 amino acids. The CDR3 region is CASSETPNYGYTF. The CDR3 nucleotides read TGTGCCAGCAGCGAGACTCCTAACTATGGCTACACCTTC.

In its sample, this clone was seen once. CDR3 DNA: TGTGCCAGCAGCCTACGAGGGACAGCAGATGGCTACACCTTC. This gives the protein CASSLRGTADGYTF. V gene TRBV7-3 combines with J gene TRBJ1-2, with 7 bases matching TRBD1. The CDR3 runs 14 residues. Germline V gives CDR1 SGHTA, CDR2 FQGTGA. With V trimmed by 5 bases and J by 6 bases, 9 bases remained unmatched.

The chain uses TRBV30 and TRBJ1-3; tentatively, D is TRBD1 (5 bases). Germline CDR1 reads GTSNPN; CDR2 reads SVGIG (reference sequence). Trimming left V 3 bases short and J 0 bases short, with 12 bases between. This CDR3 is built from 15 residues. The CDR3 bases are TGTGCCTGGAGGACAGCGGGGACCTCTGGAAACACCATATATTTT. Translating it yields CAWRTAGTSGNTIYF.

The table lists this clone with a count of one. This chain connects TRBV25-1 to TRBJ2-7, with 12 nucleotides matching TRBD2. J lost 2 bases, V lost 6 bases, and 2 bases had no gene match. Looked up from germline, CDR1 is MGHDK and CDR2 is SYGVNS. The length of the CDR3 is 14 residues. CDR3 nucleotides: TGTGCCAGCAGAGGACTAGCGGGAACCTACGAGCAGTACTTC. Its translation is CASRGLAGTYEQYF.

The table lists this clone with a count of one. The CDR3 reads CASRGKQGEASSYNSPLHF. In DNA, the CDR3 is TGTGCCAGCAGGGGAAAACAGGGGGAGGCGAGCTCCTATAATTCACCCCTCCACTTT. The chain couples TRBV11-2 to TRBJ1-6, with 8 positions matching TRBD1. CDR3 length: 19 residues. The germline gives CDR1 SGHAT, CDR2 FQNNGV. V dropped 6 bases and J dropped 0; count of bases not matched to a gene: 13.

CDR3 sequence reads: CASTRDRLSYGYTF. CDR3 sequence (DNA): TGCGCCAGCACCCGGGACAGGCTGTCCTATGGCTACACCTTC. V and J are TRBV4-1 and TRBJ1-2; 8 nucleotides match TRBD1. The V and J ends lost 7 bases and 4 bases, in that order; junction bases with no gene match: 8. CDR3 length equals 14 residues. Germline V gene lookup returns CDR1 MGHRA and CDR2 YSYEKL.

V is TRBV27 and J is TRBJ2-7, with D possibly matching TRBD1 (5 bases). CDR1 and CDR2 (germline): MNHEY, SMNVEV (reference sequence). With 6 bases removed from V and 2 bases from J, the gap between germline ends came to 11 bases. This CDR3 has 13 amino acids. Written as DNA, the CDR3 is TGTGCCAGCAGGGGTCAGGGTCCCTACGAGCAGTACTTC. As protein: CASRGQGPYEQYF.

Turning to this clone: Additional DNA sequences in this sample encode the identical CDR3. This sequence joins TRBV7-2 and TRBJ1-5; D is possibly TRBD1 (5 bases). CDR3 size: 17 residues. Per the germline V gene, CDR1 is SGHTA and CDR2 is FQGNSA. The V and J ends lost 0 bases and 2 bases respectively, with 14 bases between them. For the CDR3, the DNA is TGTGCCAGCAGCTTAGCGTTAGGAGGGGCCGGCAATCAGCCCCAGCATTTT. Its protein product is CASSLALGGAGNQPQHF.

The gene calls are TRBV29-1 and TRBJ1-6; 7 bases are shared with TRBD1. Losses at the gene ends were 6 bases for V and 7 bases for J; bases not matched to a gene: 9. Germline CDR1 and CDR2: SQVTM and ANQGSEA. The CDR3 covers 14 residues. In DNA form, the CDR3 reads TGCAGCGTCTCGGAGGGACAGAACAATTCACCCCTCCACTTT. This translates into CSVSEGQNNSPLHF.

The chain is built from TRBV5-1 and TRBJ2-5; 7 bases are shared with TRBD1. V lost 2 bases to trimming and J lost 2 bases; unmatched junction nucleotides: 3. The CDR3 is 14 amino acids. CDR1 is SGHRS and CDR2 is YFSETQ in the germline V gene. CDR3 nucleotides: TGCGCCAGCAGCTTTCCGGGACAGCAAGAGACCCAGTACTTC. This gives the protein CASSFPGQQETQYF.

The CDR3 region has the DNA TGTGCCAGCGGTCCTATAGGGGACTATGGCTACACCTTC. Protein product: CASGPIGDYGYTF. The rearrangement joins TRBV11-2 to TRBJ1-2, with D possibly matching TRBD1 (5 bases). The V gene lost 8 bases and the J gene lost 3 bases, with 13 bases spanning the gap. The CDR3 runs 13 residues. Germline V gene data show CDR1 as SGHAT and CDR2 as FQNNGV. Using reference TRBV11-2 and TRBJ1-2 for the parts outside the CDR3, the full variable domain is EAGVAQSPRYKIIEKRQSVAFWCNPISGHATLYWYQQILGQGPKLLIQFQNNGVVDDSQLPKDRFSAERLKGVDSTLKIQPAKLEDSAVYLCASGPIGDYGYTFGSGTRLTVV.

The genes are TRBV7-2 and TRBJ2-1, with TRBD2 matching 9 bases. This CDR3 is 16 amino acids long. Germline lookup yields CDR1 SGHTA and CDR2 FQGNSA. Trimming at V came to 1 base and at J to 8 bases, leaving 9 bases not matched to a gene. This chain's CDR3 is CASSLDHSGSVDEQFF. CDR3 DNA: TGTGCCAGCAGCTTAGACCATAGCGGGAGTGTTGATGAGCAGTTCTTC.

This clone occurred a few times. The rearrangement uses TRBV27 and TRBJ1-6; 7 bases agree with TRBD1. The germline V gene encodes CDR1 MNHEY and CDR2 SMNVEV (reference sequence). V trimming: 8 bases; J trimming: 1 base; junction bases outside the gene matches: 11. This CDR3 spans 17 amino acids. The CDR3 protein is CASGSYRGGSYNSPLHF. The CDR3 region has the DNA TGTGCCAGCGGATCTTACAGGGGTGGGTCCTATAATTCACCCCTCCACTTT.